These 17 T cell receptor beta chains were all obtained from the same sample, sequenced in a study of blood T cells in healthy people across ages. A J-beta primer mix and a sample-barcoded 5' primer were used in a second PCR of about 7 to 12 cycles. TCRdb itself ran the 5' RACE reads through MiXCR, one entry per CDR3 protein. This sample has approximately 2,000,000 distinct CDR3 sequences, with roughly two fifths found just once. Material for sequencing was blood. These receptors were obtained from a human donor in good health.

The CDR3 here is CASSPGTGGNDLNQPQHF. In DNA, the CDR3 is TGCGCCAGCAGCCCTGGGACAGGGGGGAATGACCTCAATCAGCCCCAGCATTTT. This rearrangement joins TRBV5-1 to TRBJ1-5; 11 positions agree with TRBD1. The CDR3 is 18 amino acids. Germline V gives CDR1 SGHRS, CDR2 YFSETQ. Trimming removed 4 bases from V and 3 bases from J; junction bases left unmatched: 12.

This clonotype was seen a few times. The chain has TRBV27 and TRBJ2-3; D remains unclear. V was clipped by 5 bases and J by 3 bases, with 15 bases between them. The CDR3 is made up of 15 amino acids. The germline V gene encodes CDR1 MNHEY and CDR2 SMNVEV (reference sequence). The CDR3 spells CASSPQPRGTDTQYF. CDR3 nucleotides: TGTGCCAGCAGTCCCCAACCGCGAGGAACAGATACGCAGTATTTT.

This clonotype has only a few counts. The CDR3: CSAADDKAGETQYF. CDR3 DNA sequence: TGCAGTGCCGCGGACGATAAGGCCGGGGAGACCCAGTACTTC. The genes are TRBV20-1 and TRBJ2-5; D remains ambiguous. The V and J ends lost 6 bases and 5 bases respectively, with 19 bases between them. Germline V gives CDR1 DFQATT, CDR2 SNEGSKA (reference sequence). This CDR3 comprises 14 residues.

This chain joins TRBV5-1 and TRBJ1-2; D call uncertain. This CDR3 region has 14 residues. V lost 3 bases to trimming and J lost 2 bases, with 11 bases between them. Germline V gene sequence: CDR1 SGHRS, CDR2 YFSETQ. The CDR3 DNA reads as TGCGCCAGCAGCTCCTTTACATCGAACTATGGCTACACCTTC. Protein product: CASSSFTSNYGYTF. The full variable domain, in which reference TRBV5-1 and TRBJ1-2 provide the parts outside the CDR3, is KAGVTQTPRYLIKTRGQQVTLSCSPISGHRSVSWYQQTPGQGLQFLFEYFSETQRNKGNFPGRFSGRQFSNSRSEMNVSTLELGDSALYLCASSSFTSNYGYTFGSGTRLTVV.

The gene calls are TRBV7-2 and TRBJ2-5; D tentatively fits TRBD1 or TRBD2 (5 bases each). V lost 2 bases to trimming and J lost 10 bases, with 14 bases between them. The germline V gene has CDR1 SGHTA and CDR2 FQGNSA. This CDR3 is built from 13 residues. CDR3 sequence reads: CASSLRPGADQYF. CDR3 DNA: TGTGCCAGCAGCTTAAGGCCCGGGGCAGACCAGTACTTC.

The chain links TRBV11-2 to TRBJ1-1; D not certain. Germline assignment: CDR1 SGHAT and CDR2 FQNNGV. Trimming cost V 11 bases and J 0 bases, with 7 bases left between them. The CDR3 is 11 residues long. As DNA, the CDR3 is TGTGCCTGGCGGATGAACACTGAAGCTTTCTTT. Protein: CAWRMNTEAFF.

The V and J genes are TRBV7-6 and TRBJ2-7; D is undetermined. V lost 4 bases and J lost 5, with 12 bases in between. The CDR3 runs to 13 residues. Germline V CDR1 and CDR2: SGHVS, FNYEAQ. CDR3 bases: TGTGCCAGCAGCTACCGGGTCCGAGACGAGCAGTACTTC. It yields the protein CASSYRVRDEQYF.

The CDR3 reads CASTQSGQGVEETQYF. The CDR3 DNA sequence: TGCGCCAGCACCCAATCGGGACAGGGTGTCGAAGAGACCCAGTACTTC. J is TRBJ2-5 and V is TRBV5-1; 9 bases align to TRBD1. J was trimmed by 3 bases and V by 6 bases; bases with no gene match: 12. This CDR3 spans 16 amino acids. Germline V CDR1 and CDR2: SGHRS, YFSETQ.

This clonotype turned up a few times. The chain couples TRBV29-1 to TRBJ1-1; maybe TRBD1 (5 bases). The CDR3 has 13 residues. Germline lookup yields CDR1 SQVTM and CDR2 ANQGSEA. V lost 7 bases and J lost 3, with 15 bases in between. CDR3 protein: CSATPGGDTEAFF. CDR3 nucleotides: TGCAGCGCGACTCCTGGGGGGGACACTGAAGCTTTCTTT.

The chain is built from TRBV4-2 and TRBJ1-2; D not resolved. Germline CDR1 and CDR2: LGHNA and YNFKEQ. Trimming removed 0 bases from V and 3 bases from J, with 11 bases in between. CDR3 length equals 15 residues. The CDR3 nucleotides are TGTGCCAGCAGCCAAGATTTGGCCAGAGACTATGGCTACACCTTC. Translated: CASSQDLARDYGYTF.

This clonotype came up a few times. V usage is TRBV28 and J usage is TRBJ2-7; the match to TRBD1 covers 9 bases. J gave up 5 bases and V 2 bases, and 10 bases lay outside the gene matches. This CDR3 contains 16 residues. The germline CDR1 and CDR2 sequences are MDHEN and SYDVKM. The CDR3 reads CASSLPPGQGTDEQYF. DNA of the CDR3: TGTGCCAGCAGTTTACCCCCGGGACAGGGTACCGACGAGCAGTACTTC.

The V gene is TRBV20-1, the J gene TRBJ2-1, with D perhaps matching TRBD2 (7 bases). This CDR3 has 12 amino acids. V was trimmed by 5 bases and J by 8 bases, leaving 13 bases between them. The germline V gene has CDR1 DFQATT and CDR2 SNEGSKA (reference sequence). CDR3: CSARGGGDEQFF. The CDR3 DNA reads TGCAGTGCTCGGGGCGGGGGCGATGAGCAGTTCTTC.

The V call is TRBV5-1, the J call TRBJ1-1, with TRBD1 matching 10 bases. With 3 bases clipped from V and 5 bases from J, the junction kept 7 bases outside the gene matches. CDR3 length: 15 amino acids. Germline-derived CDR1 and CDR2 are SGHRS and YFSETQ. CDR3: CASSYLGQGVTEAFF. CDR3 coding DNA: TGCGCCAGCAGCTACCTAGGACAGGGGGTAACTGAAGCTTTCTTT.

This clonotype was recorded a few times. This chain joins TRBV7-2 and TRBJ2-3, with a tentative D call TRBD2 (5 bases). The germline CDR1 and CDR2 sequences are SGHTA and FQGNSA. The V and J ends lost 5 bases and 2 bases respectively, with 11 bases between them. This CDR3 has 14 residues. CDR3 nucleotide sequence: TGTGCCAGCAGCCCTGGACTTATCACAGATACGCAGTATTTT. Protein product: CASSPGLITDTQYF.

This clonotype was seen only once. CDR3 DNA: TGTGCCAGCAGCCCACTTAGACAGTTTAGCACAGATACGCAGTATTTT. This codes for CASSPLRQFSTDTQYF. The gene calls are TRBV7-8 and TRBJ2-3, with a tentative D call TRBD1 (5 bases). V gave up 5 bases and J gave up 0 bases, with 15 bases separating them. Germline assignment: CDR1 SGHVS and CDR2 FQNEAQ. This CDR3 has 16 residues.

The CDR3 coding sequence is TGTGCCAGCAGCTTAGCGATTGGGGTCGGCCAGCCCCAGCATTTT. Protein: CASSLAIGVGQPQHF. The chain uses TRBV7-2 and TRBJ1-5; D not certain. Germline V CDR1 and CDR2: SGHTA, FQGNSA. Trimming cost V 0 bases and J 7 bases, with 13 bases left between them. This CDR3 spans 15 amino acids.

V and J are TRBV29-1 and TRBJ2-4, with D tentatively TRBD2 (5 bases). TRBJ2-7 matches the DNA end more closely, so the J call is doubtful. Germline V gene sequence: CDR1 SQVTM, CDR2 ANQGSEA. This CDR3 is 15 amino acids long. The CDR3 protein is CSVATSERRLYEQYF. CDR3 DNA: TGCAGCGTCGCCACGTCTGAGCGGAGGCTGTACGAGCAGTACTTC.